This is a list of T cell receptor beta chains from one sample in a study of breast tumors, draining lymph nodes, adjacent tissues. TCRdb used MiXCR to reprocess the multiplex PCR reads, holding one entry per CDR3 protein. The data contain under 250,000 distinct CDR3 sequences, around 32% of them singletons. Specimen: axillary lymph node tissue. These receptor sequences come from a female donor with breast cancer. Some clones in this sample may be carry-over from other donors' samples. Each CDR3 is given with its conserved first and last residue. D genes are given only for firm matches. Size is omitted from some rows. Given values are once, few, many or a class for expanded clones.

clone_size: many; v_call: TRBV5-1; j_call: TRBJ2-7; d_call: NA; cdr3_nt: TGCGCCAGCAGCTTGGGTCACAGGGACGCTTCCTACGAGCAGTACTTC; cdr3_aa: CASSLGHRDASYEQYF
clone_size: many; v_call: TRBV11-3; j_call: TRBJ2-5; d_call: TRBD2; cdr3_nt: TGTGCCAGCAGCTTTACGGTAGCGGGGCCCCAAGAGACCCAGTACTTC; cdr3_aa: CASSFTVAGPQETQYF
clone_size: NA; v_call: TRBV7-2; j_call: TRBJ1-2; d_call: TRBD1; cdr3_nt: TGTGCCAGCAGCCCCGGGACAGGGTTCTATGGCTACACCTTC; cdr3_aa: CASSPGTGFYGYTF
clone_size: NA; v_call: TRBV11-2; j_call: TRBJ1-6; d_call: TRBD1; cdr3_nt: TGTGCCAGCAGCTTATGGGGAGGGACAGGATCACCCCTCCACTTT; cdr3_aa: CASSLWGGTGSPLHF
clone_size: many; v_call: TRBV5-1; j_call: TRBJ2-7; d_call: TRBD2; cdr3_nt: TGCGCCAGCAGCCCGTCCCCGCTAGCGGGAGCCTACGAGCAGTACTTC; cdr3_aa: CASSPSPLAGAYEQYF
clone_size: NA; v_call: TRBV2; j_call: TRBJ2-3; d_call: NA; cdr3_nt: TGTGCCAGCAGTGTTTCTGAGACAGATACGCAGTATTTT; cdr3_aa: CASSVSETDTQYF
clone_size: NA; v_call: TRBV20-1; j_call: TRBJ2-5; d_call: NA; cdr3_nt: TGCAGCACTTCAGGGGGACTAGAGGTTGCGGAGCAAGAGACCCAGTACTTC; cdr3_aa: CSTSGGLEVAEQETQYF
clone_size: many; v_call: TRBV6-1; j_call: TRBJ2-4; d_call: NA; cdr3_nt: TGTGCCAGCAGTGACGAGAGTACACCGGGTGTCAAAAACATTCAGTACTTC; cdr3_aa: CASSDESTPGVKNIQYF
clone_size: NA; v_call: TRBV20-1; j_call: TRBJ2-7; d_call: NA; cdr3_nt: TGCAGTGCTACCTCCTCGGGCGACACTAGTCACGAGCAGTACTTC; cdr3_aa: CSATSSGDTSHEQYF
clone_size: many; v_call: TRBV20-1; j_call: TRBJ1-4; d_call: NA; cdr3_nt: TGCAGTGCTAGAGATACCCCGAGGAGGGGGAGTGAAAAACTGTTTTTT; cdr3_aa: CSARDTPRRGSEKLFF
clone_size: NA; v_call: TRBV5-1; j_call: TRBJ2-5; d_call: NA; cdr3_nt: TGCGCCAGCAGTAGAATGACCCAGTACTTC; cdr3_aa: CASSRMTQYF
clone_size: many; v_call: TRBV20-1; j_call: TRBJ2-7; d_call: TRBD2; cdr3_nt: TGCAGTGTCCGAGCAAGAGAAGCGGGGGAGCAGTACTTC; cdr3_aa: CSVRAREAGEQYF
clone_size: few; v_call: TRBV20-1; j_call: TRBJ1-1; d_call: NA; cdr3_nt: TGCAGTGCTAGAGAATCAGGGATTCGCACTGAAGCTTTCTTT; cdr3_aa: CSARESGIRTEAFF
clone_size: many; v_call: TRBV9; j_call: TRBJ1-5; d_call: NA; cdr3_nt: TGTGCCAGCAGCGAGGGGCAGGAGGCTAGGGGGGATCAGCCCCAGCATTTT; cdr3_aa: CASSEGQEARGDQPQHF
clone_size: many; v_call: TRBV10-3; j_call: TRBJ2-7; d_call: NA; cdr3_nt: TGTGCCATCAGTGATAGGGTACGGAACTCCTACGAGCAGTACTTC; cdr3_aa: CAISDRVRNSYEQYF
clone_size: many; v_call: TRBV7-2; j_call: TRBJ2-1; d_call: NA; cdr3_nt: TGTGCCAGCAGCTTAGTGTCCCCTCGCGGGCTCCTTTACAATGAGCAGTTCTTC; cdr3_aa: CASSLVSPRGLLYNEQFF
clone_size: NA; v_call: TRBV14; j_call: TRBJ2-3; d_call: NA; cdr3_nt: TGTGCCAGCAGCCAAGATCTAGAGGCAGATACGCAGTATTTT; cdr3_aa: CASSQDLEADTQYF
clone_size: many; v_call: TRBV20-1; j_call: TRBJ2-1; d_call: TRBD2; cdr3_nt: TGCAGTGCTAACCGTGGTAGCGGGAACCCAGCGAATGAGCAGTTCTTC; cdr3_aa: CSANRGSGNPANEQFF
clone_size: few; v_call: TRBV20-1; j_call: TRBJ1-3; d_call: NA; cdr3_nt: TGCAGTGCTAGAGATGGCAGCTTTGGAAACACCATATATTTT; cdr3_aa: CSARDGSFGNTIYF
clone_size: many; v_call: TRBV7-3; j_call: TRBJ2-2; d_call: NA; cdr3_nt: TGTGCCAGCAGGAGTAGTATTCTCGGGGAGCTGTTTTTT; cdr3_aa: CASRSSILGELFF
clone_size: many; v_call: TRBV20-1; j_call: TRBJ2-1; d_call: NA; cdr3_nt: TGCAGTGCATGGGGTTGGTACAATGAGCAGTTCTTC; cdr3_aa: CSAWGWYNEQFF
clone_size: many; v_call: TRBV20-1; j_call: TRBJ2-7; d_call: NA; cdr3_nt: TGCAGTGCTAGAGATCGTCCAGGAACCTACGAGCAGTACTTC; cdr3_aa: CSARDRPGTYEQYF
clone_size: many; v_call: TRBV9; j_call: TRBJ2-1; d_call: NA; cdr3_nt: TGTGCCAGCAGCGTAGAAATGGTAGGGGGTGAGCAGTTCTTC; cdr3_aa: CASSVEMVGGEQFF
clone_size: NA; v_call: TRBV7-9; j_call: TRBJ2-3; d_call: TRBD2; cdr3_nt: TGTGCCAGCAGCTTCGGAGCTAGCGGGACTGCAGATACGCAGTATTTT; cdr3_aa: CASSFGASGTADTQYF
clone_size: NA; v_call: TRBV7-2; j_call: TRBJ1-2; d_call: NA; cdr3_nt: TGTGCCAGCAGCTTAGGAGAGGGTGGCTACACCTTC; cdr3_aa: CASSLGEGGYTF
clone_size: NA; v_call: TRBV4-1; j_call: TRBJ1-1; d_call: NA; cdr3_nt: TGCGCCGGCAGCCGTGAAGTAAACACTGAAGCTTTCTTT; cdr3_aa: CAGSREVNTEAFF
clone_size: NA; v_call: TRBV7-8; j_call: TRBJ1-4; d_call: TRBD1; cdr3_nt: TGTGCCAGCAGCTTAGCGCAAGGGGGCGGGTGGGAAGAACTGTTTTTT; cdr3_aa: CASSLAQGGGWEELFF
clone_size: many; v_call: TRBV19; j_call: TRBJ2-6; d_call: NA; cdr3_nt: TGTGCCAGTAAGGAGGGAAGGGTCTCTGGGGCCAACGTCCTGACTTTC; cdr3_aa: CASKEGRVSGANVLTF
clone_size: many; v_call: TRBV4-2; j_call: TRBJ1-3; d_call: NA; cdr3_nt: TGTGCCAGCAGCCAAGACGTAGGCCGAGGAAACACCATATATTTT; cdr3_aa: CASSQDVGRGNTIYF
clone_size: NA; v_call: TRBV12-3/TRBV12-4; j_call: TRBJ2-3; d_call: TRBD2; cdr3_nt: TGTGCCAGCATGGCTTGGGGGGGGGTCTCAGATACGCAGTATTTT; cdr3_aa: CASMAWGGVSDTQYF
clone_size: few; v_call: TRBV28; j_call: TRBJ1-5; d_call: NA; cdr3_nt: TGTGCCAGCAGTTTTCCTGTACAGGGACAGCATTTT; cdr3_aa: CASSFPVQGQHF
clone_size: few; v_call: TRBV27; j_call: TRBJ2-1; d_call: TRBD1; cdr3_nt: TGTGCCAGCAGCCGGGACAGGGCTTACAATGAGCAGTTCTTC; cdr3_aa: CASSRDRAYNEQFF
clone_size: many; v_call: TRBV6-1; j_call: TRBJ2-7; d_call: NA; cdr3_nt: TGTGCCAGCAGTGAACATATTTCCTACGAGCAGTACTTC; cdr3_aa: CASSEHISYEQYF